A single sample gave rise to the 22 T cell receptor beta chains below, sequenced in a study of blood T cell repertoires in COVID-19 (dated by TCRdb to between 2020 and 2021). Library method: the immunoSEQ multiplex PCR assay. TCRdb holds this immuneACCESS table with in-frame rearrangements only. Some clones are missing; in checked studies, unresolved V genes explain under half, and the rest has no known cause. This sample gives about 68,000 clones in total; 84% of them show up just once. 8% to 9% of the sample comes from the top ten. The sample consisted of peripheral blood. The receptors were gathered from a man aged 45-65 years with active COVID-19.

The chain recombines TRBV5-1 with TRBJ2-5; 8 bases align to TRBD2. V lost 4 bases and J lost 5; bases outside the gene matches: 13. Germline loops: CDR1 SGHRS, CDR2 YFSETQ. The CDR3 consists of 16 residues. The CDR3 reads CASSPDPVGGAETQYF. In nucleotides, the CDR3 is TGCGCCAGCAGCCCCGATCCTGTCGGGGGGGCGGAGACCCAGTACTTC.

The chain employs TRBV19 and TRBJ2-1; D is unclear. The germline V gene has CDR1 LNHDA and CDR2 SQIVND (reference sequence). This CDR3 has 13 amino acids. Trimming removed 10 bases from V and 0 bases from J, with 10 bases in between. CDR3 residues: CATRWASYNEQFF. The CDR3 DNA reads as TGTGCCACCCGTTGGGCCTCCTACAATGAGCAGTTCTTC.

The J gene is TRBJ1-2, the V gene TRBV19; D is possibly TRBD1 (6 bases). V shed 4 bases and J shed 5 bases, with 14 bases lying between them. The length of the CDR3 is 14 residues. CDR1 and CDR2 (germline): LNHDA, SQIVND (reference sequence). DNA for the CDR3: TGTGCCAGTAGTACACTACAGGGAGTGTATGGCTACACCTTC. Amino acids: CASSTLQGVYGYTF.

Points on this clone: A read error may be the cause here, since a much bigger clone is one base away. The chain carries TRBV27 and TRBJ1-1; 7 bases align to TRBD1. From germline, CDR1 is MNHEY and CDR2 SMNVEV (reference sequence). This CDR3 is built from 14 residues. V lost 4 bases and J lost 0; bases outside the gene matches: 2. This chain's CDR3 is CASSSQGVNTEAFF. The CDR3 DNA reads TGTGCCAGCAGTTCCCAGGGGGTGAACACTGAAGCTTTCTTT.

V and J are TRBV27 and TRBJ2-1; tentative D call: TRBD2 (6 bases). The germline V gene has CDR1 MNHEY and CDR2 SMNVEV (reference sequence). The CDR3 consists of 13 residues. V was trimmed by 8 bases and J by 3 bases, leaving 11 bases between them. The chain's CDR3 is CASASGSYNEQFF. The CDR3 coding sequence is TGTGCCAGCGCGTCCGGGAGCTACAATGAGCAGTTCTTC.

The chain employs TRBV7-9 and TRBJ2-2; 7 bases agree with TRBD1. The CDR3 consists of 15 residues. The germline CDR1 and CDR2 sequences are SEHNR and FQNEAQ (reference sequence). Trimming removed 6 bases from V and 5 bases from J; junction bases left unmatched: 9. The CDR3 bases are TGTGCCAGCAGGGTCCTACAGGGGAGAACCGGGGAGCTGTTTTTT. Translation: CASRVLQGRTGELFF.

CDR3 coding DNA: TGTGCCAGCAGCCCCGAAGCGACAGGGGGCGAAGAGACCCAGTACTTC. It is translated as CASSPEATGGEETQYF. The chain carries TRBV7-9 and TRBJ2-5; the match to TRBD1 covers 10 bases. The CDR3 loop spans 16 amino acids. Unmatched junction bases numbered 9, after V lost 5 bases and J lost 3 bases. Germline-derived CDR1 and CDR2 are SEHNR and FQNEAQ (reference sequence).

The chain has TRBV5-1 and TRBJ2-1, with 7 bases aligning to TRBD2. Per the germline V gene, CDR1 is SGHRS and CDR2 is YFSETQ. The V gene end was trimmed by 6 bases and the J gene end by 5 bases; junction bases not matched to a gene: 11. The CDR3 runs 15 residues. CDR3 sequence: CASTTGTTNNNEQFF. The DNA for the CDR3 is TGCGCCAGCACCACCGGGACTACCAACAACAATGAGCAGTTCTTC.

The chain links TRBV24-1 to TRBJ2-3, with 15 bases lining up with TRBD2. The trim removed 3 bases at V and 4 bases at J, leaving 1 base unmatched. The CDR3 consists of 16 residues. Looked up from germline, CDR1 is KGHDR and CDR2 is SFDVKD. The CDR3: CATSDRTSGRADTQYF. CDR3 DNA: TGTGCCACCAGTGATCGGACTAGCGGGAGGGCAGATACGCAGTATTTT.

This clone came up once. The genes are TRBV19 and TRBJ2-1, with 9 bases matching TRBD2. Germline V gene data show CDR1 as LNHDA and CDR2 as SQIVND (reference sequence). The CDR3 spans 14 residues. The ends lost 9 bases at V and 5 bases at J; junction bases unmatched: 8. The CDR3 sequence is CASRLAVFNNEQFF. The CDR3 bases are TGTGCCAGCCGACTAGCGGTGTTTAACAATGAGCAGTTCTTC.

The chain recombines TRBV12-3 or TRBV12-4 with TRBJ2-1; D ambiguous. This CDR3 is 13 amino acids long. V lost 3 bases, J lost 0 bases, and 3 bases lay in between. The chain's CDR3 is CASSFSSYNEQFF. The CDR3 nucleotides read TGTGCCAGCAGTTTCAGCTCCTACAATGAGCAGTTCTTC.

CDR3 nucleotide sequence: TGTGCCAGCAGTTACTCGGGTTATTTGAGGATTGGAGCTTTCTTT. This gives the protein CASSYSGYLRIGAFF. This rearrangement joins TRBV6-2 or TRBV6-3 to TRBJ1-1; no definite D call. Trimming shortened V by 0 bases and J by 10 bases, and 18 bases separated the two germline ends. This CDR3 region has 15 residues. The germline V gene encodes CDR1 MNHEY and CDR2 SVGEGT.

This chain connects TRBV30 to TRBJ1-1, with 7 bases fitting TRBD1. The CDR3 totals 14 residues. V lost 0 bases to trimming and J lost 3 bases; unmatched junction nucleotides: 4. CDR1 and CDR2 (germline): GTSNPN, SVGIG (reference sequence). CDR3 sequence reads: CAWSVQGSHTEAFF. The CDR3, as DNA: TGTGCCTGGAGTGTACAGGGGAGTCACACTGAAGCTTTCTTT. Full variable domain (remainder filled in from reference TRBV30 and TRBJ1-1): SQTIHQWPATLVQPVGSPLSLECTVEGTSNPNLYWYRQAAGRGLQLLFYSVGIGQISSEVPQNLSASRPQDRQFILSSKKLLLSDSGFYLCAWSVQGSHTEAFFGQGTRLTVV.

This chain joins TRBV29-1 and TRBJ2-3; a weak D match, TRBD2 (5 bases). V was cut by 7 bases and J by 10 bases, with 18 bases left in between. The CDR3 runs 12 residues. CDR1 SQVTM and CDR2 ANQGSEA come from the germline V gene. CDR3 region: CSAYWTGVAQYF. DNA of the CDR3: TGCAGCGCCTACTGGACTGGAGTGGCGCAGTATTTT.

V usage is TRBV2 and J usage is TRBJ2-1; TRBD1 aligns across 9 bases. Germline CDR1 SNHLY, CDR2 FYNNEI. The CDR3 is made up of 14 amino acids. Trimming took 7 bases from V and 4 from J; bases not matched to a gene: 5. In nucleotides, the CDR3 is TGTGCCAGCACCTCCGGGACAGGGTACAATGAGCAGTTCTTC. Amino acid sequence: CASTSGTGYNEQFF.

The chain has TRBV25-1 and TRBJ1-2; tentatively, D is TRBD1 (6 bases). Trimming removed 7 bases from V and 8 bases from J, with 20 bases in between. Germline assignment: CDR1 MGHDK and CDR2 SYGVNS. CDR3 size: 14 residues. The CDR3 DNA is TGTGCCAGCATGGTCCCCGGGACAAGTTGGGGCTACACCTTC. This translates into CASMVPGTSWGYTF.

The chain combines TRBV7-9 with TRBJ2-1, with TRBD2 identical over 8 bases. Germline V gene data show CDR1 as SEHNR and CDR2 as FQNEAQ (reference sequence). J was trimmed by 10 bases and V by 4 bases; bases with no gene match: 9. The CDR3 extends over 14 amino acids. The DNA for the CDR3 is TGTGCCAGCAGCTCGGGACTAGGAAGCTTCGAGCAGTTCTTC. It encodes CASSSGLGSFEQFF.

The V and J genes are TRBV6-5 and TRBJ1-2; 7 positions agree with TRBD1. CDR3 length equals 14 residues. V lost 7 bases, J lost 5 bases, and 10 bases stayed unmatched. Germline V gene lookup returns CDR1 MNHEY and CDR2 SVGAGI. CDR3 DNA: TGTGCCAGCACCAATCCCCGCAGGGGGTATGGCTACACCTTC. Amino acids: CASTNPRRGYGYTF.

This chain uses TRBV7-8 with TRBJ1-2, with D maybe TRBD1 (5 bases). The germline V gene has CDR1 SGHVS and CDR2 FQNEAQ. There are 14 residues in the CDR3. V gave up 4 bases and J gave up 4 bases, with 13 bases separating them. The CDR3 here is CASSSSGLGYGYTF. The CDR3 DNA follows: TGTGCCAGCAGCTCCTCAGGGTTGGGCTATGGCTACACCTTC.

The chain couples TRBV6-2 or TRBV6-3 to TRBJ1-6; perhaps TRBD1 as D (6 bases). Germline V lookup: CDR1 MNHEY, CDR2 SVGEGT. V gave up 5 bases and J gave up 7 bases, with 18 bases separating them. The CDR3 spans 16 residues. The CDR3 sequence: CASSPPRTATNSPLHF. The CDR3 DNA follows: TGTGCCAGCAGTCCCCCGAGGACAGCGACGAATTCACCCCTCCACTTT.

This chain uses TRBV10-1 with TRBJ2-2; 7 nucleotides align to TRBD2. The V segment lost 7 bases and the J segment 6 bases; nucleotides outside the gene matches: 14. CDR1 is WNHNN and CDR2 is SYGVQD in the germline V gene (reference sequence). CDR3 length: 16 amino acids. For the CDR3, the DNA is TGCGCCAGCACCTTAGAGGCGGGGAGGGGCCCCGGGGAGCTGTTTTTT. It is translated as CASTLEAGRGPGELFF.

This clone was observed once. The gene calls are TRBV4-3 and TRBJ2-2; D is uncertain. This CDR3 has 15 amino acids. Trimming pared 0 bases from V and 1 base from J, leaving 6 bases between. The germline V gene encodes CDR1 LGHNA and CDR2 YSLEER. The chain's CDR3 is CASSQDWQNTGELFF. The DNA for the CDR3 is TGCGCCAGCAGCCAAGATTGGCAGAACACCGGGGAGCTGTTTTTT.